This T cell receptor (beta chain) was identified in a study of CD8+ T cells in alopecia areata. Study-level points and caveats: Scalp data also include sequences from resident alphabeta T cells of normal skin. Higher clonality than in normal scalp was seen in lesional scalp, especially alopecia totalis/universalis. Shared TCR sequences were less clear between patients than in mice, possibly partly from HLA diversity.

Extraction of RNA preceded its reverse transcription into cDNA, which served as the sequencing template. Sequenced by immunoSEQ multiplex PCR; TCRdb stores in-frame clones only, minus some. The sample gives more than 100,000 clones, around 60% of which show up once; roughly 8.8% is in the top ten. V lost 3 bases and J lost 11, with 16 bases in between. CDR3 length: 12 amino acids. CDR1 GTSNPN and CDR2 SVGIG come from the germline V gene (reference sequence). This clone was seen a single time. What it binds is not known. The origin of this receptor is a human donor in good health. The rearrangement uses TRBV30 and TRBJ1-1, with a possible D match to TRBD1 (5 bases). Sequencing was done on a sample of CD4+ T cells sorted from blood. The CDR3 DNA follows: TGTGCCTGGAGCGACGGGGCAGGGTCGGCTTTCTTT. It encodes CAWSDGAGSAFF. Full variable domain (missing parts from reference TRBV30 and TRBJ1-1): SQTIHQWPATLVQPVGSPLSLECTVEGTSNPNLYWYRQAAGRGLQLLFYSVGIGQISSEVPQNLSASRPQDRQFILSSKKLLLSDSGFYLCAWSDGAGSAFFGQGTRLTVV.